The 3 T cell receptor beta chains reported below all come from one sample, sequenced in a study of T cells expressing NK-cell markers. TCRdb reprocessed the 5' RACE reads and stores each CDR3 protein as one record, lacking DNA. The data include roughly 120,000 distinct CDR3 sequences; the top ten clones carry less than 20%. The sample consisted of blood T cells: a sorted CD56 or NKG2C T cell subset, CD4+ or CD8+ T cells, or bulk PBMC T cells (not recorded which). These receptors came from a woman aged 18 to 69 in good health.

The chain has TRBV7-9 and TRBJ2-1; TCRdb picks TRBD2, but there is no DNA to check that call. This CDR3 has 15 amino acids. Germline-derived CDR1 and CDR2 are SEHNR and FQNEAQ (reference sequence). The CDR3 region is CASRSREYPYNEQFF. Complete variable domain (other parts from reference TRBV7-9 and TRBJ2-1): DTGVSQNPRHKITKRGQNVTFRCDPISEHNRLYWYRQTLGQGPEFLTYFQNEAQLEKSRLLSDRFSAERPKGSFSTLEIQRTEQGDSAMYLCASRSREYPYNEQFFGPGTRLTVL.

The rearrangement links TRBV29-1 to TRBJ1-1. The germline V gene has CDR1 SQVTM and CDR2 ANQGSEA. CDR3 length: 12 residues. This CDR3 reads CSVEGTDIEAFF.

The chain joins TRBV4-3 to TRBJ1-1; TCRdb's D gene call, TRBD1, goes unchecked for lack of DNA. Germline V gene sequence: CDR1 LGHNA, CDR2 YSLEER. CDR3 length: 15 amino acids. The CDR3 here is CASSQVRDVNTEAFF.